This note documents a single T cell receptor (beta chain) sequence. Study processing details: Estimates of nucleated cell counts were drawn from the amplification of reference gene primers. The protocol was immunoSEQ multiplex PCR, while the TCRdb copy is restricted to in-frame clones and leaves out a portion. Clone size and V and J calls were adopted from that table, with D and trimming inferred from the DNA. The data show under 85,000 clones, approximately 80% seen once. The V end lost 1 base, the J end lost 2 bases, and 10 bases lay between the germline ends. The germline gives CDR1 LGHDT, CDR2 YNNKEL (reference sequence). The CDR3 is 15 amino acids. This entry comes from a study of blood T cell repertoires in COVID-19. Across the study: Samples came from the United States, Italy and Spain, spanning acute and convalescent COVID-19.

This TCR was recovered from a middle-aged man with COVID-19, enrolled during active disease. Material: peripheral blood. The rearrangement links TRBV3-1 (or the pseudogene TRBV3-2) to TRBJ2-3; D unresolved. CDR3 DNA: TGTGCCAGCAGCCAAGTAGTTGTTAACACAGATACGCAGTATTTT. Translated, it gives CASSQVVVNTDTQYF.